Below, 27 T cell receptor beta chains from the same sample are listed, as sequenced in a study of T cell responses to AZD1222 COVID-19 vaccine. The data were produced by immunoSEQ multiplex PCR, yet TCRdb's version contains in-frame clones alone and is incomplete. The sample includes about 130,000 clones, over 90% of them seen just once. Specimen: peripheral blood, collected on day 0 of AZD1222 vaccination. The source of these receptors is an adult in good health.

CDR3 in DNA: TGCAGCGTTGAAGGTGAACTGAACACTGAAGCTTTCTTT. Protein: CSVEGELNTEAFF. The rearrangement links TRBV29-1 to TRBJ1-1; D is ambiguous. The CDR3 sequence is 13 residues long. Germline CDR1 SQVTM, CDR2 ANQGSEA. V shed 1 base and J shed 0 bases, with 6 bases lying between them.

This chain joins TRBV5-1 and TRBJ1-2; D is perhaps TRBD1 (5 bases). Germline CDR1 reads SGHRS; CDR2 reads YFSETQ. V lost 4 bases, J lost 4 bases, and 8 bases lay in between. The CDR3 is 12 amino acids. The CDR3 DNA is TGCGCCAGCAGCCACGACAGCTATGGCTACACCTTC. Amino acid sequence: CASSHDSYGYTF.

The CDR3 loop is CASSPRDRSTGEQYF. The CDR3 DNA follows: TGTGCCAGCTCACCACGGGACAGGAGTACCGGTGAGCAGTACTTC. The chain joins TRBV18 to TRBJ2-7, with 8 nucleotides matching TRBD1. CDR3 length: 15 residues. Germline V gene lookup returns CDR1 KGHSH and CDR2 LQKENI. V was pared by 1 base and J by 7 bases, with 9 bases of the junction left unmatched.

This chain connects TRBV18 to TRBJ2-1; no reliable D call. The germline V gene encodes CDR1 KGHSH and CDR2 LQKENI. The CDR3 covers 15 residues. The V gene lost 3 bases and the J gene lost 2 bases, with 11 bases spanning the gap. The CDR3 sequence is CASSPDTRAYNEQFF. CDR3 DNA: TGTGCCAGCTCACCCGACACCCGTGCCTACAATGAGCAGTTCTTC.

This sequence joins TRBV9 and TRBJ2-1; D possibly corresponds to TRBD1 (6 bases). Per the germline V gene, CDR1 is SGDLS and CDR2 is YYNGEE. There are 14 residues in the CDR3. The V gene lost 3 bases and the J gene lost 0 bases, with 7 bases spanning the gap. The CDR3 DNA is TGTGCCAGCAGCGGGGGGCCCTCCTACAATGAGCAGTTCTTC. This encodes CASSGGPSYNEQFF.

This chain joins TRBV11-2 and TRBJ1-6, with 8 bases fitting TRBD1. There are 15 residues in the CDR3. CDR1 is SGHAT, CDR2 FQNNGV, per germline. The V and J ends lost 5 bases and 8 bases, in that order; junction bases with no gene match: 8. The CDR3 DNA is TGTGCCAGCAGCCCCCTGGACAGGGTGGATTCACCCCTCCACTTT. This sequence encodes CASSPLDRVDSPLHF.

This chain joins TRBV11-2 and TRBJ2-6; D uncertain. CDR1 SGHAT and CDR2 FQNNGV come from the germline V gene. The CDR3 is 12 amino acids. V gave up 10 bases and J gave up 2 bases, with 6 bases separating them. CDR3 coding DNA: TGTGCCACAGTGGCTGGGGCCAACGTCCTGACTTTC. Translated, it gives CATVAGANVLTF.

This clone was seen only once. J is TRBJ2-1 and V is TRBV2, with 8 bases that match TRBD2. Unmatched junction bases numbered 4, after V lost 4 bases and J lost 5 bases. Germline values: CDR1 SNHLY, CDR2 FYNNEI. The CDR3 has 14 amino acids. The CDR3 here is CASSGMRGDNEQFF. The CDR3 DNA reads TGTGCCAGCAGTGGTATGCGGGGGGACAATGAGCAGTTCTTC.

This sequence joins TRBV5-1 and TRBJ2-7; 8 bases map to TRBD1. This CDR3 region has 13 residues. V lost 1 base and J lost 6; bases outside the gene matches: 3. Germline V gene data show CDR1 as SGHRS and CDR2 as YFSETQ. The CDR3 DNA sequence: TGCGCCAGCAGCTTGACAGGGGGAGGCGAGCAGTACTTC. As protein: CASSLTGGGEQYF. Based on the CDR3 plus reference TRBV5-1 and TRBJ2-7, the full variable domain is KAGVTQTPRYLIKTRGQQVTLSCSPISGHRSVSWYQQTPGQGLQFLFEYFSETQRNKGNFPGRFSGRQFSNSRSEMNVSTLELGDSALYLCASSLTGGGEQYFGPGTRLTVT.

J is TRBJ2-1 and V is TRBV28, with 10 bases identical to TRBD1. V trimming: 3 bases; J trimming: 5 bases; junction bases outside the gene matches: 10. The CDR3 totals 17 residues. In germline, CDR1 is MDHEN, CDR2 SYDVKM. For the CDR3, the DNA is TGTGCCAGCAGTTTCCAATCCCCCGGGACAGGGGACAATGAGCAGTTCTTC. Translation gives CASSFQSPGTGDNEQFF.

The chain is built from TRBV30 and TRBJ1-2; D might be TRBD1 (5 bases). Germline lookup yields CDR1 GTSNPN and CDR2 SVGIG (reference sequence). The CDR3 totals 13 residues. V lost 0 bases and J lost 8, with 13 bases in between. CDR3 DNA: TGTGCCTGGAGTGTACGGAGCGGGGGAGGCTACACCTTC. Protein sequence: CAWSVRSGGGYTF. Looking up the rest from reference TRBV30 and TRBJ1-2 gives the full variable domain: SQTIHQWPATLVQPVGSPLSLECTVEGTSNPNLYWYRQAAGRGLQLLFYSVGIGQISSEVPQNLSASRPQDRQFILSSKKLLLSDSGFYLCAWSVRSGGGYTFGSGTRLTVV.

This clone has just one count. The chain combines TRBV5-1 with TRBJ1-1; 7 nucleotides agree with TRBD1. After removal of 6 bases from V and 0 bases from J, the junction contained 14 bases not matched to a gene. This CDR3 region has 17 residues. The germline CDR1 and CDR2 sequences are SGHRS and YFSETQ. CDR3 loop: CASNPSGTAFLNTEAFF. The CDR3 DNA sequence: TGCGCCAGCAACCCGAGCGGGACAGCCTTCTTGAACACTGAAGCTTTCTTT.

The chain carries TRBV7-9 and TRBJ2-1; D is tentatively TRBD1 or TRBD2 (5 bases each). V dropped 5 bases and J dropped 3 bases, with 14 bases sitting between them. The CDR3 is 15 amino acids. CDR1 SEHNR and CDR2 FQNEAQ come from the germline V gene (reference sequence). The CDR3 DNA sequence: TGTGCCAGCAGCCCTCCGGGACCGAACTACAATGAGCAGTTCTTC. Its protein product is CASSPPGPNYNEQFF. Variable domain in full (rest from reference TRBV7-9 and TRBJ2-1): DTGVSQNPRHKITKRGQNVTFRCDPISEHNRLYWYRQTLGQGPEFLTYFQNEAQLEKSRLLSDRFSAERPKGSFSTLEIQRTEQGDSAMYLCASSPPGPNYNEQFFGPGTRLTVL.

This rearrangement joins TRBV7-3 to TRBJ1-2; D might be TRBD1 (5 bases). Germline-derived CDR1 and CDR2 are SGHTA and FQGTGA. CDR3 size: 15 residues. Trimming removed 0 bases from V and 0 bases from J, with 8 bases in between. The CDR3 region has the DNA TGTGCCAGCAGCTTAACTCCAGGGACTAACTATGGCTACACCTTC. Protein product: CASSLTPGTNYGYTF.

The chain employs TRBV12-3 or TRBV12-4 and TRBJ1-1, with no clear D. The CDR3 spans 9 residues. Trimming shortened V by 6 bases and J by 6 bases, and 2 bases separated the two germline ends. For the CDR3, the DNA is TGTGCCAGCAGCCCTGAAGCTTTCTTT. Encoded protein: CASSPEAFF.

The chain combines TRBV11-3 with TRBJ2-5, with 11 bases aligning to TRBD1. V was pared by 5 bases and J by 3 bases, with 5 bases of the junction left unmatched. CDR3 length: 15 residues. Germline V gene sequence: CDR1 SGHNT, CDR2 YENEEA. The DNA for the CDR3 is TGTGCCAGCAGCCTGGGACAGGGGGTTGAAGAGACCCAGTACTTC. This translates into CASSLGQGVEETQYF.

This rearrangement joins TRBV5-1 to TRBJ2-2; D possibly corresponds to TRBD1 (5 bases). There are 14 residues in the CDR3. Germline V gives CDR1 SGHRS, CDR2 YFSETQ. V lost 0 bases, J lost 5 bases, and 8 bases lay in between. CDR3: CASSLETVTGELFF. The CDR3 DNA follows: TGCGCCAGCAGCTTGGAGACAGTAACCGGGGAGCTGTTTTTT.

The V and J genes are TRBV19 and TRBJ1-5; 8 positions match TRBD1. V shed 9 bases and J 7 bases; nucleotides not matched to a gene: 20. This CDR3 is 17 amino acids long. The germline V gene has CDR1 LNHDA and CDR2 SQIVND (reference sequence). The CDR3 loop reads CASRNAGQGRGLQPQHF. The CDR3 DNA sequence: TGTGCCAGCCGAAACGCCGGACAGGGCAGGGGGTTACAGCCCCAGCATTTT.

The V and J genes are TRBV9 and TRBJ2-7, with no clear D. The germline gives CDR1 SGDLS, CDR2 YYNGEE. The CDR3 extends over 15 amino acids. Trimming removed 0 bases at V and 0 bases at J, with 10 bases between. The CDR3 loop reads CASSVAPESSYEQYF. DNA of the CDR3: TGTGCCAGCAGCGTAGCGCCCGAGAGCTCCTACGAGCAGTACTTC.

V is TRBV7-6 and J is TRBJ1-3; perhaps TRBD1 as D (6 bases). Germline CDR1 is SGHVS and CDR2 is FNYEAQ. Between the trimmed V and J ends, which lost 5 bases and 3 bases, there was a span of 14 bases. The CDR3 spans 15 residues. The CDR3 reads CASSPSQGGGNTIYF. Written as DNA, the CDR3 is TGTGCCAGCAGCCCCTCACAGGGCGGTGGAAACACCATATATTTT.

CDR3 nucleotides: TGTGCCACCAGTGTTTCGGACAGGGCGGAAGGCTACACCTTC. This gives the protein CATSVSDRAEGYTF. V is TRBV24-1 and J is TRBJ1-2, with 8 positions matching TRBD1. The CDR3 totals 14 residues. CDR1 is KGHDR, CDR2 SFDVKD, per germline. With 5 bases clipped from V and 8 bases from J, the junction kept 9 bases outside the gene matches.

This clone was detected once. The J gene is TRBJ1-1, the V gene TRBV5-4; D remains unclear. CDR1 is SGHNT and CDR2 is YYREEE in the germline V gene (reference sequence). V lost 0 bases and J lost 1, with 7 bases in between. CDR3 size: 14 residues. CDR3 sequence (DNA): TGTGCCAGCAGCTTGGGGAGTGGGAACACTGAAGCTTTCTTT. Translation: CASSLGSGNTEAFF.

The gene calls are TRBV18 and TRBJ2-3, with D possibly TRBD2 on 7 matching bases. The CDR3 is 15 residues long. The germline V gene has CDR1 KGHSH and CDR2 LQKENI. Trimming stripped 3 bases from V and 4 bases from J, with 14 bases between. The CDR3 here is CASSPVRGGADTQYF. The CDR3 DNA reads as TGTGCCAGCTCACCGGTTCGAGGGGGGGCAGATACGCAGTATTTT. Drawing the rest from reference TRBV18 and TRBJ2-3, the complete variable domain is NAGVMQNPRHLVRRRGQEARLRCSPMKGHSHVYWYRQLPEEGLKFMVYLQKENIIDESGMPKERFSAEFPKEGPSILRIQQVVRGDSAAYFCASSPVRGGADTQYFGPGTRLTVL.

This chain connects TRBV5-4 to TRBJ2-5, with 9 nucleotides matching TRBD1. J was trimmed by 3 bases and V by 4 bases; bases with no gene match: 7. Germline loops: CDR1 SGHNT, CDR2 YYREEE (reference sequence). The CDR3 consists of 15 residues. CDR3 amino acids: CASSPTGGWEETQYF. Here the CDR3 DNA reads TGTGCCAGCAGCCCTACAGGGGGCTGGGAAGAGACCCAGTACTTC.

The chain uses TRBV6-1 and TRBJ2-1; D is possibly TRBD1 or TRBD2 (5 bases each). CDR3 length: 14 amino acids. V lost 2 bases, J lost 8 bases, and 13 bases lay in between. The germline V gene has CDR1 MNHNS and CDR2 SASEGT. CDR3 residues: CASSESTGRDEQFF. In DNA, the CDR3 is TGTGCCAGCAGTGAATCGACGGGGCGGGATGAGCAGTTCTTC.

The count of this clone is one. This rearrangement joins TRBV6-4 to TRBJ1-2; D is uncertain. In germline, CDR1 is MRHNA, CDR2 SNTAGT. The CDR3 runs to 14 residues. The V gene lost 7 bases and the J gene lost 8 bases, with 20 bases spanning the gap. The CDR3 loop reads CASTQNGGGGGYTF. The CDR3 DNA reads TGTGCCAGCACCCAAAATGGAGGCGGTGGCGGCTACACCTTC.

The CDR3 here is CAWSGTARGPQHF. DNA for the CDR3: TGTGCCTGGAGTGGGACAGCGAGGGGGCCCCAGCATTTT. The chain uses TRBV30 and TRBJ1-5; tentatively, D is TRBD1 (6 bases). Germline CDR1 reads GTSNPN; CDR2 reads SVGIG (reference sequence). Trimming removed 1 base from V and 9 bases from J, with 13 bases in between. This CDR3 comprises 13 residues. Full variable domain (remainder filled in from reference TRBV30 and TRBJ1-5): SQTIHQWPATLVQPVGSPLSLECTVEGTSNPNLYWYRQAAGRGLQLLFYSVGIGQISSEVPQNLSASRPQDRQFILSSKKLLLSDSGFYLCAWSGTARGPQHFGDGTRLSIL.